This TCR beta chain was identified during a study of cytomegalovirus exposure and HLA in healthy donors. A few counts support this clone. It was with 60 Vbeta and 13 Jbeta primers that the PCR ran. The method was immunoSEQ multiplex PCR; TCRdb's version includes in-frame clones alone and lacks a portion of them. In the table there are roughly 120,000 clones, about 81% of which are singletons. CDR3 size: 13 residues. Germline assignment: CDR1 LGHNA and CDR2 YNFKEQ. V lost 4 bases and J lost 1, with 7 bases in between. The TCR was taken from a woman aged 25 to 45 in good health and CMV-seronegative. Sequenced: PBMCs. This chain uses TRBV4-2 with TRBJ1-1; D gene uncertain. Written as DNA, the CDR3 is TGTGCCAGCAGCCCCTCAGGGAACACTGAAGCTTTCTTT. Translated: CASSPSGNTEAFF.